What follows describes a single T cell receptor beta chain. Its matching antigen is unknown. The sample comes from a study of response to subunit inactivated influenza vaccine. Points from the study as a whole: Only a handful of new T cells, the authors suggested, are recruited with each seasonal influenza vaccination.

Trimming at V came to 3 bases and at J to 10 bases, leaving 3 bases not matched to a gene. The CDR3 has 13 amino acids. Germline V gene sequence: CDR1 ENHRY, CDR2 SYGVKD. TCRdb analysed the RT-PCR reads with MiXCR anew, one entry per CDR3 protein. This sample has fewer than 550,000 distinct CDR3 sequences, with around 25% found just once. Source: CD4+ T cells sorted from PBMCs, taken around 5 days after vaccination. The receptor's source is a man between 45 and 60 years old who received an inactivated influenza vaccine. This rearrangement joins TRBV10-3 to TRBJ2-6; 7 bases fit TRBD2. The CDR3 DNA sequence: TGTGCCATCAGTGACAGGGAGGGTAACGTCCTGACTTTC. Translated: CAISDREGNVLTF.